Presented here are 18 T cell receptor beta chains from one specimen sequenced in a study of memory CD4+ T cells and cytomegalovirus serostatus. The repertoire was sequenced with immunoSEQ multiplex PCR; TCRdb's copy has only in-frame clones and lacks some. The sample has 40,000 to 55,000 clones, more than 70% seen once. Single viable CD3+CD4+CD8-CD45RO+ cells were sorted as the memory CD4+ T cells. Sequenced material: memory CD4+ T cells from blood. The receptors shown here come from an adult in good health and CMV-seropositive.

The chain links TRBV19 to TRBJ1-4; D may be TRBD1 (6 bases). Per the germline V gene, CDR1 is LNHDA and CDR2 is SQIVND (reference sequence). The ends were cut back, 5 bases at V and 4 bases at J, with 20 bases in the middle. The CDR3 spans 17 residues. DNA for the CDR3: TGTGCCAGTAGTGGACGCGGGGGGCGGACTAATAATGAAAAACTGTTTTTT. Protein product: CASSGRGGRTNNEKLFF.

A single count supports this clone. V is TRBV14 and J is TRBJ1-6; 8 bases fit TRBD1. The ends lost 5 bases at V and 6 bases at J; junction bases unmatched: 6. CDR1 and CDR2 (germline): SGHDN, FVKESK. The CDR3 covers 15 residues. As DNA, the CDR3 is TGTGCCAGCAGCTTAATTGGACAGGGTAATTCACCCCTCCACTTT. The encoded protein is CASSLIGQGNSPLHF. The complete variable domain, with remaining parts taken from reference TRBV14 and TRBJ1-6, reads EAGVTQFPSHSVIEKGQTVTLRCDPISGHDNLYWYRRVMGKEIKFLLHFVKESKQDESGMPNNRFLAERTGGTYSTLKVQPAELEDSGVYFCASSLIGQGNSPLHFGNGTRLTVT.

The CDR3 nucleotides read TGTGCCAGCAGCTTGGTACAGGGGGGGATAGATACGCAGTATTTT. This sequence encodes CASSLVQGGIDTQYF. The chain joins TRBV5-4 to TRBJ2-3, with a tentative D call TRBD1 (8 bases). The length of the CDR3 is 15 residues. V lost 0 bases, J lost 5 bases, and 13 bases lay in between. Germline CDR1 SGHNT, CDR2 YYREEE (reference sequence).

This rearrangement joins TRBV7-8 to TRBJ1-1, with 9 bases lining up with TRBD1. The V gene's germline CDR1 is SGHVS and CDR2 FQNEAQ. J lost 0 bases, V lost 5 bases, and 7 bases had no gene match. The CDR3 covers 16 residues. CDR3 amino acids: CASSPRDRVMNTEAFF. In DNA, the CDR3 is TGTGCCAGCAGCCCTCGGGACAGGGTCATGAACACTGAAGCTTTCTTT. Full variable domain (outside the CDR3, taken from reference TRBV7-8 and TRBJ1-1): GAGVSQSPRYKVAKRGQDVALRCDPISGHVSLFWYQQALGQGPEFLTYFQNEAQLDKSGLPSDRFFAERPEGSVSTLKIQRTQQEDSAVYLCASSPRDRVMNTEAFFGQGTRLTVV.

CDR3 in DNA: TGTGCCAGCAGCCTACAGGAGAACTATGGCTACACCTTC. Translation gives CASSLQENYGYTF. The chain is built from TRBV4-2 and TRBJ1-2, with D possibly being TRBD1 (5 bases). The CDR3 length is 13 residues. V dropped 4 bases and J dropped 2 bases, with 8 bases sitting between them. CDR1 and CDR2 (germline): LGHNA, YNFKEQ.

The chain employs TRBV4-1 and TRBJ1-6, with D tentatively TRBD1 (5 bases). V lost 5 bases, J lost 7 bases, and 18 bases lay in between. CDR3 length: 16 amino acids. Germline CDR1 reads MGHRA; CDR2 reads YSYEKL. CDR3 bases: TGCGCCAGCAGCTACGAAGGGGCGGTGGGGAATTCACCCCTCCACTTT. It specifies CASSYEGAVGNSPLHF.

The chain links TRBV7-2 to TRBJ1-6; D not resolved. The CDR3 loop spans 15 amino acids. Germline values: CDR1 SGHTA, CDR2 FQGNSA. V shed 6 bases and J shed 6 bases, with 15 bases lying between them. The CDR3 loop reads CASSPDRNGNSPLHF. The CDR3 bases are TGTGCCAGCAGTCCCGATAGAAACGGTAATTCACCCCTCCACTTT.

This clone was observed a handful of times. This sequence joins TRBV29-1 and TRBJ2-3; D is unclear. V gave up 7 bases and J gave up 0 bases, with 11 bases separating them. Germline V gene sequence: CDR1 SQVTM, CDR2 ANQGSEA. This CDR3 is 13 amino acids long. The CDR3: CSDYRYSTDTQYF. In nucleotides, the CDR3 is TGCAGCGATTATCGTTATAGCACAGATACGCAGTATTTT.

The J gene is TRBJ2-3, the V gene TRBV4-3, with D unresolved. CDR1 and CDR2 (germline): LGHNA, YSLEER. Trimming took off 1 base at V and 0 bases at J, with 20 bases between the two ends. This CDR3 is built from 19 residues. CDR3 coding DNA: TGCGCCAGCAGCCAAGGGGTCCGCATCCTAACTTCTAGCACAGATACGCAGTATTTT. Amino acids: CASSQGVRILTSSTDTQYF.

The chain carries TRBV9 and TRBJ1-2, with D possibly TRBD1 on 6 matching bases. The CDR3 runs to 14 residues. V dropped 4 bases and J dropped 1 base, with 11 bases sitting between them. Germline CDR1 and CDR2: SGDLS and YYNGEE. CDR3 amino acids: CASSPDRINYGYTF. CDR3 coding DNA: TGTGCCAGCAGCCCGGACAGAATTAACTATGGCTACACCTTC.

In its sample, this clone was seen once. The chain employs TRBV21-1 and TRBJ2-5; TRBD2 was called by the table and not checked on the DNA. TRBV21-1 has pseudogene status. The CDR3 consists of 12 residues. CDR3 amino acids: CASTVNRGTQYF. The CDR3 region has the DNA TGTGCCAGCACCGTAAACCGGGGGACCCAGTACTTC.

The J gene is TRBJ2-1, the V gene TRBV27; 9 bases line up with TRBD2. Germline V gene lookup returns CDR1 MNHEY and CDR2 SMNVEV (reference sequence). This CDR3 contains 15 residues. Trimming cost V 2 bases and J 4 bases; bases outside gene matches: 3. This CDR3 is CASSLLAGPYNEQFF. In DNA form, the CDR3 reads TGTGCCAGCAGTTTACTAGCGGGGCCGTACAATGAGCAGTTCTTC.

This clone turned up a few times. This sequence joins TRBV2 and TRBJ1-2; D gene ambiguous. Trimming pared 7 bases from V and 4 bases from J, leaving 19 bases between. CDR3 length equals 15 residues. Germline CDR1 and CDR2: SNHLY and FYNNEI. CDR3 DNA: TGTGCCAGCACCGAGGGTGGTAGCTTGGGCTATGGCTACACCTTC. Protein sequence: CASTEGGSLGYGYTF.

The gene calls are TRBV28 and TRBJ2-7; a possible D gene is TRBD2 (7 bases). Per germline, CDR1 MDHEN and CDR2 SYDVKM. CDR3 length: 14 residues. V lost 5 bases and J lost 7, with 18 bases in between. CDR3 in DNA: TGTGCCAGCAGTCTGAGTGAGGGAGGGGGGGAGCAGTACTTC. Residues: CASSLSEGGGEQYF.

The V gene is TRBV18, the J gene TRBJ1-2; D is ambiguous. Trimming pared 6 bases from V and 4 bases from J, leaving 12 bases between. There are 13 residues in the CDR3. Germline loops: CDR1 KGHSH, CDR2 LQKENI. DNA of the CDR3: TGTGCCAGCTCTTCTCCGGGCGTCTATGGCTACACCTTC. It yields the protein CASSSPGVYGYTF. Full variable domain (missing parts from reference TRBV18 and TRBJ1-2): NAGVMQNPRHLVRRRGQEARLRCSPMKGHSHVYWYRQLPEEGLKFMVYLQKENIIDESGMPKERFSAEFPKEGPSILRIQQVVRGDSAAYFCASSSPGVYGYTFGSGTRLTVV.

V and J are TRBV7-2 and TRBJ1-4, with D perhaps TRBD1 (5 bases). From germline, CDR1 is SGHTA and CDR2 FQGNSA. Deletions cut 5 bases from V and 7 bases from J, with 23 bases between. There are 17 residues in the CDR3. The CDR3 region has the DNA TGTGCCAGCAGCCTCACGGGGACGGCTTTGACCTCTGAAAAACTGTTTTTT. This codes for CASSLTGTALTSEKLFF.

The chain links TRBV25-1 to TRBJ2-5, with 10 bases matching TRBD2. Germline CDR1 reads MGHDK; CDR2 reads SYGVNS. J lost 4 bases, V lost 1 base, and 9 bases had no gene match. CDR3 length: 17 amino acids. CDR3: CASSEWASGGKGETQYF. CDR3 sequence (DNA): TGTGCCAGCAGTGAATGGGCTAGCGGGGGTAAGGGAGAGACCCAGTACTTC.

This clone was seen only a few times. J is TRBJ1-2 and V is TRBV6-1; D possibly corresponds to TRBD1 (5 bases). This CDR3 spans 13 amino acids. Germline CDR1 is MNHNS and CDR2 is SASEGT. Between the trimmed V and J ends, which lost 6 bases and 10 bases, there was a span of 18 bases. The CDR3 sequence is CASRPGTFSAYTF. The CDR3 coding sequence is TGTGCCAGCAGACCCGGGACTTTTTCGGCCTACACCTTC.